The 20 T cell receptor beta chains below all came from one sample that was sequenced in a study of CXCR3-negative and CXCR3-positive naive CD8 T cells. Study outcomes and limitations: Naive CXCR3-positive cells had TRB CDR3s more hydrophobic than those of CXCR3-negative naive cells.

The method, 5' RACE with UMI labels, was used to prepare the TRB cDNA libraries. Each CDR3 protein gets one entry in TCRdb, which reprocessed the 5' RACE reads and gives no DNA. The sample includes roughly 60,000 distinct CDR3 sequences. The antigens of these receptors remain unknown. The sample comprised naive CXCR3+ CD8+ T cells from blood. Indicated subset: CD45RO-CCR7+CD27+CD95- naive CD8+ T cells expressing CXCR3 (TNR3+). The receptors were gathered from a human donor in good health. Some clones in this sample may be carry-over from other donors' samples.

J is TRBJ2-7 and V is TRBV4-3; checking the TCRdb D call of TRBD2 is not possible without DNA. Per germline, CDR1 LGHNA and CDR2 YSLEER. The CDR3 has 16 residues. The CDR3 loop reads CASSQDRQGGSYEQYF.

The gene calls are TRBV4-2 and TRBJ1-1; the TRBD1 assignment by TCRdb is unverifiable without DNA. The CDR3 is made up of 15 amino acids. Germline loops: CDR1 LGHNA, CDR2 YNFKEQ. The CDR3 here is CASSQDRDVNTEAFF.

The chain joins TRBV5-5 to TRBJ2-1; the TCRdb call, TRBD2, lacks DNA for checking. CDR3 size: 14 residues. CDR1 is SGHKS, CDR2 YYEKEE, per germline (reference sequence). The CDR3 protein is CASSLQLAGGEQFF.

The J gene is TRBJ1-5, the V gene TRBV3-2; the TCRdb call, TRBD1, lacks DNA for checking. TRBV3-2 is deemed a pseudogene. This CDR3 region has 16 residues. The chain's CDR3 is CASSQTEGVVYQPQHF.

CDR3 protein: CASSAPGGTDTQYF. V is TRBV19 and J is TRBJ2-3; the TCRdb D gene call, TRBD1, has no DNA to confirm it. The CDR3 extends over 14 amino acids. The germline V gene has CDR1 LNHDA and CDR2 SQIVND (reference sequence).

The V and J genes are TRBV2 and TRBJ2-3; TCRdb's D call, TRBD1, is unchecked because there is no DNA. CDR3 length: 16 residues. Germline V gene data show CDR1 as SNHLY and CDR2 as FYNNEI. CDR3 loop: CASSVRGDRNTDTQYF.

V gene TRBV7-6 combines with J gene TRBJ2-7; TCRdb calls TRBD1, which cannot be checked without DNA. CDR1 is SGHVS and CDR2 is FNYEAQ in the germline V gene. The CDR3 sequence is 15 residues long. CDR3 sequence: CASSSSDGQGYEQYF.

The chain employs TRBV11-2 and TRBJ1-2; lacking DNA, the TRBD1 call made by TCRdb goes unchecked. Germline V gene sequence: CDR1 SGHAT, CDR2 FQNNGV. This CDR3 has 15 residues. The CDR3 is CASSLVLSGAYGYTF.

The chain recombines TRBV19 with TRBJ2-1; TCRdb indicates TRBD2, and absent DNA this call remains unverified. CDR1 LNHDA and CDR2 SQIVND come from the germline V gene (reference sequence). The CDR3 sequence is 16 residues long. The CDR3 spells CASSIIAGGIYNEQFF.

The rearrangement uses TRBV7-7 and TRBJ2-7. Germline CDR1 SSHAT, CDR2 FNYEAQ (reference sequence). CDR3 length equals 14 residues. The CDR3 reads CASSPSLGAYEQYF.

The chain is built from TRBV4-3 and TRBJ2-7. The CDR3 totals 15 residues. Germline values: CDR1 LGHNA, CDR2 YSLEER. The CDR3 loop is CASSQDFADSYEQYF.

The V call is TRBV28, the J call TRBJ1-1; TCRdb proposes TRBD1, but this gene call is untestable without DNA. The CDR3 has 14 residues. Germline V gene sequence: CDR1 MDHEN, CDR2 SYDVKM. The CDR3 here is CASSLVTGNTEAFF.

V usage is TRBV6-2 or TRBV6-3 and J usage is TRBJ2-3; TCRdb reports TRBD1, a call that lacks DNA to check it against. CDR1 and CDR2 from the germline V gene are MNHEY and SVGEGT. This CDR3 is built from 14 residues. CDR3 amino acids: CASTPGGATDTQYF.

The rearrangement links TRBV7-9 to TRBJ2-1; TCRdb proposes TRBD1, but this gene call is untestable without DNA. The CDR3 runs to 17 residues. CDR1 SEHNR and CDR2 FQNEAQ come from the germline V gene (reference sequence). The CDR3 protein is CASSLSGTTTGSNEQFF.

The genes are TRBV20-1 and TRBJ2-6; the TRBD1 assignment by TCRdb is unverifiable without DNA. The CDR3 is made up of 14 amino acids. CDR1 and CDR2 from the germline V gene are DFQATT and SNEGSKA (reference sequence). The CDR3 protein is CSAPGGSGANVPTF.

J is TRBJ2-1 and V is TRBV12-3 or TRBV12-4; absent DNA, TCRdb's TRBD2 call cannot be checked. The CDR3 consists of 12 residues. The chain's CDR3 is CASSPGTPNPFF.

The chain uses TRBV29-1 and TRBJ2-6. The germline gives CDR1 SQVTM, CDR2 ANQGSEA. CDR3 length: 15 residues. The CDR3 protein is CSVVLLGSGANVLTF. Combining the CDR3 with reference TRBV29-1 and TRBJ2-6 gives the whole variable domain SAVISQKPSRDICQRGTSLTIQCQVDSQVTMMFWYRQQPGQSLTLIATANQGSEATYESGFVIDKFPISRPNLTFSTLTVSNMSPEDSSIYLCSVVLLGSGANVLTFGAGSRLTVL.

This chain connects TRBV4-2 to TRBJ1-4. The length of the CDR3 is 17 residues. The germline CDR1 and CDR2 sequences are LGHNA and YNFKEQ. The CDR3 region is CASSQGRLGGRDEKLFF.

The V gene is TRBV29-1, the J gene TRBJ2-2; TCRdb returns TRBD1, unconfirmable since there is no DNA. The germline CDR1 and CDR2 sequences are SQVTM and ANQGSEA. CDR3 length: 16 amino acids. This CDR3 reads CSVVGGPTSNTGELFF.

The V call is TRBV29-1, the J call TRBJ2-5. CDR3 size: 14 residues. The V gene's germline CDR1 is SQVTM and CDR2 ANQGSEA. The chain's CDR3 is CSVEEGNTQETQYF.